The 13 T cell receptor beta chains below were found in one sample sequenced in a study of early T cells in non-severe SARS-CoV-2 infection. One entry per CDR3 protein, called by TCRdb with MiXCR from the 5' RACE reads. The sample has tens of thousands of distinct CDR3 sequences, 12% seen once. The source material was whole blood. The origin of the receptors is an adult who was a healthcare worker with PCR-confirmed SARS-CoV-2 infection or an uninfected control (not recorded which).

The chain has TRBV28 and TRBJ2-5; D unclear. CDR1 and CDR2 (germline): MDHEN, SYDVKM. The CDR3 loop spans 12 amino acids. V was cut by 7 bases and J by 1 base, with 7 bases left in between. CDR3 residues: CASTSGQETQYF. The CDR3 nucleotides are TGTGCCAGCACGTCCGGCCAAGAGACCCAGTACTTC. Full variable domain (remainder filled in from reference TRBV28 and TRBJ2-5): DVKVTQSSRYLVKRTGEKVFLECVQDMDHENMFWYRQDPGLGLRLIYFSYDVKMKEKGDIPEGYSVSREKKERFSLILESASTNQTSMYLCASTSGQETQYFGPGTRLLVL.

This clonotype appeared a few times. This chain connects TRBV10-1 to TRBJ2-3; 7 positions agree with TRBD2. The CDR3 is made up of 14 amino acids. V was clipped by 3 bases and J by 1 base; unmatched bases: 1. Germline-derived CDR1 and CDR2 are WNHNN and SYGVQD (reference sequence). The CDR3 sequence: CASSDREGTDTQYF. CDR3 in DNA: TGCGCCAGCAGTGATCGGGAGGGCACAGATACGCAGTATTTT.

V and J are TRBV7-9 and TRBJ1-5, with D possibly matching TRBD1 (5 bases). The CDR3 runs 13 residues. Germline CDR1 is SEHNR and CDR2 is FQNEAQ (reference sequence). The V end lost 1 base, the J end lost 4 bases, and 5 bases lay between the germline ends. DNA for the CDR3: TGTGCCAGCAGCTTAGGACAGAATCAGCCCCAGCATTTT. It translates to CASSLGQNQPQHF.

Regarding this clonotype: A much larger clone differs from this one at a single base, so this may be a read error. Because the CDR3 is missing its conserved closing phenylalanine or tryptophan, this is likely a read error. The gene calls are TRBV6-1 and TRBJ1-2; D call uncertain. This CDR3 region has 14 residues. CDR1 and CDR2 (germline): MNHNS, SASEGT. V was trimmed by 4 bases and J by 0 bases, leaving 9 bases between them. CDR3 sequence reads: CASSVGEANYGYTS. CDR3 coding DNA: TGTGCCAGCAGTGTAGGTGAAGCTAACTATGGCTACACCTCC.

A few counts support this clonotype. V gene TRBV7-2 combines with J gene TRBJ1-2; TRBD1 aligns across 9 bases. Germline CDR1 and CDR2: SGHTA and FQGNSA. There are 15 residues in the CDR3. V shed 5 bases and J 3 bases; nucleotides not matched to a gene: 7. The CDR3 DNA reads as TGTGCCAGCAGCCACGGACAGGGGAGGCACTATGGCTACACCTTC. This translates into CASSHGQGRHYGYTF.

The CDR3, as DNA: TGCGCCAGCATCAAGACAGGGGGCGAAGTAGATACGCAGTATTTT. It translates to CASIKTGGEVDTQYF. The rearrangement uses TRBV5-1 and TRBJ2-3, with 10 bases matching TRBD1. V shed 6 bases and J 5 bases; nucleotides not matched to a gene: 9. This CDR3 is 15 amino acids long. The germline V gene encodes CDR1 SGHRS and CDR2 YFSETQ. Complete variable domain (other parts from reference TRBV5-1 and TRBJ2-3): KAGVTQTPRYLIKTRGQQVTLSCSPISGHRSVSWYQQTPGQGLQFLFEYFSETQRNKGNFPGRFSGRQFSNSRSEMNVSTLELGDSALYLCASIKTGGEVDTQYFGPGTRLTVL.

The chain is built from TRBV28 and TRBJ1-1; weak D call: TRBD1 (5 bases). With 7 bases removed from V and 0 bases from J, the gap between germline ends came to 12 bases. The CDR3 totals 14 residues. Looked up from germline, CDR1 is MDHEN and CDR2 is SYDVKM. CDR3 coding DNA: TGTGCCAGCACCGGGACGGAGATGAACACTGAAGCTTTCTTT. Amino acid sequence: CASTGTEMNTEAFF.

This clonotype was observed many times. This chain links TRBV11-2 with TRBJ1-3, with 8 bases aligning to TRBD1. Germline-derived CDR1 and CDR2 are SGHAT and FQNNGV. The CDR3 consists of 15 residues. The J segment lost 7 bases and the V segment lost 5 bases, leaving 10 bases of the junction unmatched. CDR3 protein: CASSLTRTGMNTIYF. The DNA for the CDR3 is TGTGCCAGCAGCCTAACGAGGACAGGGATGAACACCATATATTTT.

This clonotype was observed a handful of times. The V and J genes are TRBV11-2 and TRBJ2-1; 9 bases are shared with TRBD2. CDR3 length: 14 amino acids. CDR1 SGHAT and CDR2 FQNNGV come from the germline V gene. Trimming took 3 bases from V and 3 from J; bases not matched to a gene: 0. The CDR3 region is CASSLTSGYNEQFF. CDR3 DNA: TGTGCCAGCAGCTTGACTAGCGGCTACAATGAGCAGTTCTTC. Based on the CDR3 plus reference TRBV11-2 and TRBJ2-1, the full variable domain is EAGVAQSPRYKIIEKRQSVAFWCNPISGHATLYWYQQILGQGPKLLIQFQNNGVVDDSQLPKDRFSAERLKGVDSTLKIQPAKLEDSAVYLCASSLTSGYNEQFFGPGTRLTVL.

The sample holds many counts of this clonotype. The chain uses TRBV7-8 and TRBJ2-7; D could derive from TRBD1 or TRBD2 (5 bases each). Deletions cut 5 bases from V and 2 bases from J, with 10 bases between. Per germline, CDR1 SGHVS and CDR2 FQNEAQ. The CDR3 consists of 13 residues. The CDR3 region has the DNA TGTGCCAGCAGCCGGGACCGCCCCTACGAGCAGTACTTC. Protein product: CASSRDRPYEQYF.

The V gene is TRBV12-3 or TRBV12-4, the J gene TRBJ2-2; TRBD1 might be the D (6 bases). The CDR3 runs to 15 residues. V lost 3 bases and J 8 bases, leaving 16 bases between the germline ends. CDR3 nucleotide sequence: TGTGCCAGCAGTTTGAACAGGGCTTCCCCGGGGGAGCTGTTTTTT. Protein product: CASSLNRASPGELFF.

The V gene is TRBV6-5, the J gene TRBJ1-5; perhaps TRBD1 as D (5 bases). This CDR3 contains 15 residues. Germline CDR1 is MNHEY and CDR2 is SVGAGI. Trimming pared 2 bases from V and 4 bases from J, leaving 12 bases between. The CDR3 DNA sequence: TGTGCCAGCAGTTACGGGGCAGGGAGAAATCAGCCCCAGCATTTT. As protein: CASSYGAGRNQPQHF.

This clonotype was recorded at least ten times. The chain combines TRBV5-1 with TRBJ2-1, with 8 bases aligning to TRBD1. The CDR3 has 15 residues. The germline CDR1 and CDR2 sequences are SGHRS and YFSETQ. With 4 bases clipped from V and 8 bases from J, the junction kept 11 bases outside the gene matches. CDR3 sequence (DNA): TGCGCCAGCAGCAATACAGGGGGTCCCGTCCATGAGCAGTTCTTC. This sequence encodes CASSNTGGPVHEQFF.